This T cell receptor beta chain was retrieved from a study of blood T cell repertoires in COVID-19 (dated by TCRdb to 2020 to 2021). Describing the broader study: The collaborator samples originated in the United States, Italy and Spain and spanned the acute and convalescent phases of COVID-19. The dataset comprised deeply sampled blood TCRbeta repertoires from subjects exposed to, actively infected with, or recovered from COVID-19. Samples came from the ongoing ImmuneRACE study (first 160 participants) plus 1,254 subjects from 6 global collaborators. Where available, HLA class I and class II types were obtained from metadata supplied by the sample provider rather than from assay-based typing. The prospective study material was composed of cDNA or gDNA derived from T cells, B-cell-depleted T cells, or PBMCs. The repertoires were made available in a free public database intended to serve as a resource for research on the immune response to SARS-CoV-2. Sample metadata almost always included a de-identified subject ID, COVID-19 status, age in years and sex.

The CDR3 numbers 15 residues from cysteine through phenylalanine. Just CDR3 DNA is preserved here, 45 bases in frame from base 1. CDR1 is given as SGHRS and CDR2 as YFSETQ, both from the germline V gene. The junction carries 12 bases between V and J, which are trimmed by 0 bases and 4 bases respectively. Another Seattle source contributed samples from volunteer blood donors who had recovered from COVID-19. Collaborating institutions collected whole blood in K2EDTA tubes following their own protocols. For TCRbeta analysis, collaborators shipped samples in one of three forms: frozen whole blood, isolated PBMCs, or DNA extracted from either of those sample types. Study-wide conclusions, independent of this receptor: Clinical and demographic metadata were provided uncurated, with the amount varying by source and participant.

TCRbeta CDR3 regions were amplified from genomic DNA by means of the immunoSEQ Assay, a bias-controlled multiplex PCR. The authors' analysis ran thus. The number of nucleated cells in each sample was estimated from the amplification of reference gene primers within the assay. To quantify the absolute abundance of each unique TCRbeta CDR3 rearrangement, sequence reads were collapsed and filtered. For each sample, productive Simpson clonality was calculated as the square root of Simpson's diversity index over productive rearrangements. TCRdb mirrors the immuneACCESS table, restricted to in-frame sequences. Some clones are absent from its copies; in checked studies, under half trace to an unresolved V gene, and the reason for the others is unknown. That table supplies the V and J calls and clone size; D and trimming were determined from the DNA. This sample holds 200,000 to 300,000 clones; 80% to 90% were observed only once. The top ten clonotypes cover around 2% of the sample.

As concerns this clone: Its binding antigen is unknown. One base away there is no much larger clone; base qualities are not given.

This TCR was recovered from a man aged 40-49 years who had recovered from COVID-19. What was sequenced was peripheral blood. The sequence links TRBV5-1 to TRBJ2-3; TRBD1 is possibly the D segment (5 matching bases). The CDR3 has the sequence CASSLEGVVPDTQYF. The base sequence is TGCGCCAGCAGCTTGGAAGGGGTGGTCCCAGATACGCAGTATTTT.